This record covers a single T cell receptor beta chain. The sample originates from a study of blood T cell repertoires in COVID-19. TCRdb's copy holds only in-frame clones and misses some; the assay was immunoSEQ multiplex PCR. This repertoire shows about 93,000 clones, 80% found once; its top ten account for approximately 15%. Trimming took off 7 bases at V and 3 bases at J, with 7 bases between the two ends. Germline CDR1 reads MDHEN; CDR2 reads SYDVKM. The CDR3 totals 12 residues. The material sequenced was peripheral blood. The chain recombines TRBV28 with TRBJ2-1; D unresolved. This clonotype originated in a human donor in a cohort sampled during active COVID-19. The CDR3 protein is CASTSVYNEQFF. In DNA, the CDR3 is TGTGCCAGCACGAGTGTCTACAATGAGCAGTTCTTC.